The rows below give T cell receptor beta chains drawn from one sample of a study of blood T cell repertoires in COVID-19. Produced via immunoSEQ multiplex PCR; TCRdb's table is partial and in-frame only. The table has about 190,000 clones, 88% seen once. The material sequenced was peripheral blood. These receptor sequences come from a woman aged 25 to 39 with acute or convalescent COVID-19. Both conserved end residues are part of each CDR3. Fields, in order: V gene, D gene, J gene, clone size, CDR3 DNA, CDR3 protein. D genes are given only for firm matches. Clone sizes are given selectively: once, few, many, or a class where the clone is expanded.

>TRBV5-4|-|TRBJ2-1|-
TGTGCCAGCTTCGAAGGAGCTGAGCAGTTCTTC
CASFEGAEQFF
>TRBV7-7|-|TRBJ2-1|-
TGTGCTAGCAGCCCCCCGGGTAGTGGTGAGCAGTTCTTC
CASSPPGSGEQFF
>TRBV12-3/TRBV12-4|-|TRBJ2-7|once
TGTGCCAGCAGTACAGGGTACTACGAGCAGTACTTC
CASSTGYYEQYF
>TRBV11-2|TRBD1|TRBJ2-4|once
TGTGCCAGCAGCCAGGGGGCAGGGATGTACATTCAGTACTTC
CASSQGAGMYIQYF
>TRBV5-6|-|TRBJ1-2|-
TGTGCCAGCAGCTTGGAGTTCAGGGAGGGCTCTGGCTACACCTTC
CASSLEFREGSGYTF
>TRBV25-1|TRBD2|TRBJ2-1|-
TGTGCCAGTAAAGGACTAGGACAGTTCTTC
CASKGLGQFF
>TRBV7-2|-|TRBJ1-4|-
TGTGCCAGCAGCTATTCAGGGGAAAAACTGTTTTTT
CASSYSGEKLFF
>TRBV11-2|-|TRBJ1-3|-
TGTGCCAGCAGCTTTTTGGATGCGGAGGGGCTTAGAAACACCATATATTTT
CASSFLDAEGLRNTIYF
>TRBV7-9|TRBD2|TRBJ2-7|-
TGTGCCAGCAGCTTCCAGCCCGGACTAGCGGGAGGGCGCAGGAACGAGCAGTACTTC
CASSFQPGLAGGRRNEQYF
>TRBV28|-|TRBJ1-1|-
TGTGCCGTCGCAGGTACACACACTGAAGCTTTCTTT
CAVAGTHTEAFF
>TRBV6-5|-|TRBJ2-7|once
TGTGCCAGCAGTTACTCTTGGCTTTCCTCCTACGAGCAGTACTTC
CASSYSWLSSYEQYF
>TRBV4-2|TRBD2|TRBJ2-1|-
TGTGCCAGCAGCCGGGGACTAGCGGGAAATGAGCAGTTCTTC
CASSRGLAGNEQFF
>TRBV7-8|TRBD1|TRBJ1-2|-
TGTGCCAGCAGCCAAAGGCCGGGACAGCCCATAATTGGCTACACCTTC
CASSQRPGQPIIGYTF
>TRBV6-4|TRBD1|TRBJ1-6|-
TGTGCCAGCCCTACTGGTAGGACAGGCAAGTCACCCCTCCACTTT
CASPTGRTGKSPLHF
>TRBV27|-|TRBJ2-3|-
TGTGCCAGCAGCAAAACAGATACGCAGTATTTT
CASSKTDTQYF
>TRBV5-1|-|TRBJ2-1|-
TGCGCCAGCAGCTTTCTGACTAATCGCAATGAGCAGTTCTTC
CASSFLTNRNEQFF
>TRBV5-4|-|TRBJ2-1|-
TGTGCCAGCATGGACGCGTCGGGTCGGGGCAATGAGCAGTTCTTC
CASMDASGRGNEQFF
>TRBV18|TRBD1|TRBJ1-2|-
TGTGCCAGCTCACCGGGGACAGGGGGAGGCTACACCTTC
CASSPGTGGGYTF
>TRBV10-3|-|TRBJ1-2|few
TGTGCCATCAGTGAGAGGGACACCAGCGGTGGCTATGGCTACACCTTC
CAISERDTSGGYGYTF
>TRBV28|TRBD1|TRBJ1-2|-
TGTGCCAGCAGAAAGGGACAGGGGGCTTGGGGCTACACCTTC
CASRKGQGAWGYTF
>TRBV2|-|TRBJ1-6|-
TGTGCCAGCACCGAACTTAATTCACCCCTCCACTTT
CASTELNSPLHF
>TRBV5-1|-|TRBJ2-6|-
TGCGCCAGCAGCTTGGTCGGGACACCTGAAGGCGTCCTGACTTTC
CASSLVGTPEGVLTF
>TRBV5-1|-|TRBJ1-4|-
TGCGCCAGCAGCTGGGGGGAGTCGAGAGAAAAACTGTTTTTT
CASSWGESREKLFF
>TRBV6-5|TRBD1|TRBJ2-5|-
TGTGCCAGCAGTTTGAGGACAGGCCAAGAGACCCAGTACTTC
CASSLRTGQETQYF
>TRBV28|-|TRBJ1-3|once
TGTGCCAGCATGGGCCCGGGGGAGGGAAACACCATATATTTT
CASMGPGEGNTIYF
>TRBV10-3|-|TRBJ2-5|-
TGTGCCAGCGGACTATTGGAGACCCAGTACTTC
CASGLLETQYF